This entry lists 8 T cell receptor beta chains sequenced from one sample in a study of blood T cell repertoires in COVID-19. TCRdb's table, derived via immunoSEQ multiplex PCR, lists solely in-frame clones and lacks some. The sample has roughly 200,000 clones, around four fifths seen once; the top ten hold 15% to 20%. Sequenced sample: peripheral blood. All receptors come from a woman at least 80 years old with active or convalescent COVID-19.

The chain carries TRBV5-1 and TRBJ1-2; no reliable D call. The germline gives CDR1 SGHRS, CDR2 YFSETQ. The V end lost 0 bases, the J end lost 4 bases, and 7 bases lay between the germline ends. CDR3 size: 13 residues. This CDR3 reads CASSLGAFYGYTF. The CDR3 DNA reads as TGCGCCAGCAGCTTGGGGGCCTTCTATGGCTACACCTTC.

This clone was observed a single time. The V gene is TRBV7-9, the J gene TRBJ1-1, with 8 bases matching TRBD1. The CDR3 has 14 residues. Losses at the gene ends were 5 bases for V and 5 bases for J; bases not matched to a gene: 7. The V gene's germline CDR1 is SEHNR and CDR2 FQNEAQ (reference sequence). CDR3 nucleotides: TGTGCCAGCAGCCGCAGGGGGCTAGGGACTGAAGCTTTCTTT. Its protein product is CASSRRGLGTEAFF.

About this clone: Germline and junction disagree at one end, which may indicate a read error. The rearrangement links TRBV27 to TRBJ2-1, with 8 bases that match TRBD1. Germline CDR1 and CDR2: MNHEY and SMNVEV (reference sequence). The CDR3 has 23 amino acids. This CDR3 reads CASGLGRMGQGAGYRTTYNEQFF. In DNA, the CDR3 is TGTGCCAGCGGTTTGGGCAGGATGGGGCAGGGGGCAGGGTATAGGACCACCTACAATGAGCAGTTCTTC.

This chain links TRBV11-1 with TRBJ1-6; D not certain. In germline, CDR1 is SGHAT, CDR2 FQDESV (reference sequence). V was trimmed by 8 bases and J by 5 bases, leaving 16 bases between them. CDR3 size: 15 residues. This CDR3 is CASSEGGRNNSPLHF. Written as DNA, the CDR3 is TGTGCCAGCTCCGAGGGCGGACGCAATAATTCACCCCTCCACTTT.

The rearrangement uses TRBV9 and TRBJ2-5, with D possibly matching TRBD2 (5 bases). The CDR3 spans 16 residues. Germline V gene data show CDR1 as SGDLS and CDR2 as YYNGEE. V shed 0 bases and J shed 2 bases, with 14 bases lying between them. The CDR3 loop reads CASSVGRGKKQETQYF. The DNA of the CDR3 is TGTGCCAGCAGCGTAGGTCGGGGTAAGAAACAAGAGACCCAGTACTTC.

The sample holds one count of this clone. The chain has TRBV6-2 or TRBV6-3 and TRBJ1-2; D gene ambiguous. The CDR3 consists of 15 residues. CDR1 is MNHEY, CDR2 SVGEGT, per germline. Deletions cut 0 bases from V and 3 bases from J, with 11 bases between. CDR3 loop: CASSYSDTSDYGYTF. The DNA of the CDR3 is TGTGCCAGCAGTTACTCAGACACATCTGACTATGGCTACACCTTC.

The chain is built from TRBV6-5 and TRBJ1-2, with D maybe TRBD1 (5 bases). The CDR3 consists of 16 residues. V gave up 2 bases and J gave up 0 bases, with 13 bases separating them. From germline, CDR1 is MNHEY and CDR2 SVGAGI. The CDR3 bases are TGTGCCAGCAGTTACCTCCCCGCCAGGGCTAACTATGGCTACACCTTC. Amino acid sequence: CASSYLPARANYGYTF.

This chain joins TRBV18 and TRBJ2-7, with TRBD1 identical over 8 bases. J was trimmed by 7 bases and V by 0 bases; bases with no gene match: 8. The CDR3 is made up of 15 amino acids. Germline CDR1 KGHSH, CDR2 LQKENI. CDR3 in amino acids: CASSPPAGQVLEQYF. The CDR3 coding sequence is TGTGCCAGCTCACCACCTGCGGGACAGGTCTTAGAGCAGTACTTC.